The 3 T cell receptor beta chains given below trace back to one sample, sequenced in a study of post-analysis software for immune sequencing data. Antigen specificity for these receptors is unknown. Built from TCR beta cDNA, the libraries had unique molecular identifiers in them. Using its own MiXCR run on the PCR reads, TCRdb lists one record per CDR3 protein. Here the sample spans about 680,000 distinct CDR3 sequences, 59% being singletons. Study outcomes and limitations: Included in a set of roughly five TRBV segments more frequent in patients than controls were TRBV5-6, TRBV5-1 and TRBV20-1.

Sequenced sample: blood. The receptors come from a girl aged 2 to 10 with multiple sclerosis.

The chain has TRBV29-1 and TRBJ2-3, with D possibly being TRBD1 (5 bases). Germline lookup yields CDR1 SQVTM and CDR2 ANQGSEA. CDR3 size: 12 residues. V lost 4 bases and J 4 bases, leaving 9 bases between the germline ends. DNA for the CDR3: TGCAGCGTTGTGGGGCGACCAGATACGCAGTATTTT. Protein product: CSVVGRPDTQYF.

Only a few counts were recorded for this clonotype. The J gene is TRBJ2-1, the V gene TRBV12-3 or TRBV12-4; 9 bases agree with TRBD2. Unmatched junction bases numbered 11, after V lost 3 bases and J lost 5 bases. The CDR3 covers 17 residues. CDR3 nucleotide sequence: TGTGCCAGCAGTTTCCACGCGGGGGGGCGGAATCACAATGAGCAGTTCTTC. It translates to CASSFHAGGRNHNEQFF.

This sequence joins TRBV7-9 and TRBJ2-3, with D hard to call. This CDR3 spans 15 amino acids. From germline, CDR1 is SEHNR and CDR2 FQNEAQ (reference sequence). Trimming removed 4 bases at V and 0 bases at J, with 11 bases between. The CDR3 sequence is CASSSRLESTDTQYF. DNA of the CDR3: TGTGCCAGCAGCTCGCGACTTGAGAGCACAGATACGCAGTATTTT.